This T cell receptor beta chain emerged from a study of Graves' ophthalmopathy and Graves' hyperthyroidism. This clonotype occurred many times. For repertoire sequencing, the TCR beta CDR3 regions were amplified from RNA transcripts. RT-PCR was first run with HTBI primers, then multiplex PCR in a second round. TCRdb passed the multiplex PCR reads through MiXCR, listing each CDR3 protein once. The table includes roughly 230,000 distinct CDR3 sequences, about 22% detected once. The CDR3 sequence is 15 residues long. Trimming took off 5 bases at V and 5 bases at J, with 18 bases between the two ends. Germline CDR1 reads MGHRA; CDR2 reads YSYEKL.

Sequenced sample: peripheral blood. The sequence came from a woman aged 45 to 65 with Graves' ophthalmopathy. J is TRBJ2-5 and V is TRBV4-1; D remains unclear. The CDR3 sequence is CASSSSPAAGETQYF. The DNA of the CDR3 is TGCGCCAGCAGCTCCTCCCCAGCCGCTGGGGAGACCCAGTACTTC.